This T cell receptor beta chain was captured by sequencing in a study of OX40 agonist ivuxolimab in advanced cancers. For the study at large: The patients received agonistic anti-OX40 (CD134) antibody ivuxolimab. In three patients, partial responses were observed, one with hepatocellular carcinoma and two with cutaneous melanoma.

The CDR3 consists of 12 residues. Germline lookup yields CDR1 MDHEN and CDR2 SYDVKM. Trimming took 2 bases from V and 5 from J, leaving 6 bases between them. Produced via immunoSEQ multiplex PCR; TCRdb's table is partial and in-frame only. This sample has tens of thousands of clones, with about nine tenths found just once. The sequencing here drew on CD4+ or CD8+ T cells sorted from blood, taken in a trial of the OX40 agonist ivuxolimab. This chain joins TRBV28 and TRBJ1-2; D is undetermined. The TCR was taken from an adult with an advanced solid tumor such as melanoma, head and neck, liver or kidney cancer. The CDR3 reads CASSLDAYGYTF. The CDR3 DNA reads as TGTGCCAGCAGTTTAGATGCTTATGGCTACACCTTC.